The 4 T cell receptor beta chains below were found in one sample sequenced in a study of cytomegalovirus exposure and HLA in healthy donors. Here immunoSEQ multiplex PCR was the method, and the copy in TCRdb shows in-frame clones only, minus some. The sample shows about 130,000 clones, approximately 92% of them seen only once. The material sequenced was PBMCs. The receptors were gathered from a woman between 18 and 29 years old in good health and CMV-seronegative.

The chain carries TRBV6-6 and TRBJ1-6; TRBD1 is a possible D gene (6 bases). Trimming removed 4 bases from V and 9 bases from J, with 16 bases in between. The CDR3 loop spans 15 amino acids. Looked up from germline, CDR1 is MNHNY and CDR2 is SVGAGI (reference sequence). For the CDR3, the DNA is TGTGCCAGCAGTTCATCCAGGGGAATCGCTTCACCCCTCCACTTT. Translating it yields CASSSSRGIASPLHF.

This chain uses TRBV7-7 with TRBJ2-5; TRBD2 matches 10 bases. V trimming: 4 bases; J trimming: 5 bases; junction bases outside the gene matches: 7. The CDR3 totals 15 residues. Germline V CDR1 and CDR2: SSHAT, FNYEAQ (reference sequence). The CDR3: CASSSSGGTGETQYF. CDR3 DNA sequence: TGTGCCAGCAGCTCTAGCGGGGGAACCGGGGAGACCCAGTACTTC.

The chain recombines TRBV4-1 with TRBJ1-1; D is perhaps TRBD1 (5 bases). The V and J ends lost 1 base and 0 bases respectively, with 15 bases between them. The V gene's germline CDR1 is MGHRA and CDR2 YSYEKL. The CDR3 covers 17 residues. CDR3 protein: CASSQAPEDSVNTEAFF. The CDR3 DNA reads as TGCGCCAGCAGCCAAGCTCCCGAAGACAGTGTGAACACTGAAGCTTTCTTT.

The V and J genes are TRBV10-1 and TRBJ2-1, with D maybe TRBD1 (7 bases). The CDR3 length is 17 residues. The V gene lost 0 bases and the J gene lost 4 bases, with 16 bases spanning the gap. In germline, CDR1 is WNHNN, CDR2 SYGVQD (reference sequence). Here the CDR3 DNA reads TGCGCCAGCAGTGAGTCGATTTTCCAGGGGGGTTACAATGAGCAGTTCTTC. As protein: CASSESIFQGGYNEQFF.